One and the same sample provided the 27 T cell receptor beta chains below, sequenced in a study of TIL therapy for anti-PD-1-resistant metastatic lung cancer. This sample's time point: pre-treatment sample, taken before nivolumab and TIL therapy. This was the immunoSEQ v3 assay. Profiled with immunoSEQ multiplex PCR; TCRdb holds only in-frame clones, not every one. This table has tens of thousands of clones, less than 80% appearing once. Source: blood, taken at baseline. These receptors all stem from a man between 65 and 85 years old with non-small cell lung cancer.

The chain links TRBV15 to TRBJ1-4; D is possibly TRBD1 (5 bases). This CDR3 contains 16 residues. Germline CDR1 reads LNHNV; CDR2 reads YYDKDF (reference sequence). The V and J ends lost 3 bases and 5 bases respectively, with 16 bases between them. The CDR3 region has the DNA TGTGCCACCAGCAGTGGGGAGGGGACGACAAATGAAAAACTGTTTTTT. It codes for CATSSGEGTTNEKLFF.

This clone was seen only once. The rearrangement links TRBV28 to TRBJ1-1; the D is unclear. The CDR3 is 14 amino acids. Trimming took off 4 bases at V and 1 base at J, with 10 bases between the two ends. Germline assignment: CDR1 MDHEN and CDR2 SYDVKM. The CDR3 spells CASSYPRQNTEAFF. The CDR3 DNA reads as TGTGCCAGCAGTTATCCACGCCAGAACACTGAAGCTTTCTTT.

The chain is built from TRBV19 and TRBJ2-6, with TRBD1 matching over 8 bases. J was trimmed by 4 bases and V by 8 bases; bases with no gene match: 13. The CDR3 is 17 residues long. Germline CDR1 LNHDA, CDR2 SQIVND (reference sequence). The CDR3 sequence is CASCSSAGGRGANVLTF. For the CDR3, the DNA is TGTGCCAGTTGTAGTTCTGCAGGGGGCAGGGGGGCCAACGTCCTGACTTTC.

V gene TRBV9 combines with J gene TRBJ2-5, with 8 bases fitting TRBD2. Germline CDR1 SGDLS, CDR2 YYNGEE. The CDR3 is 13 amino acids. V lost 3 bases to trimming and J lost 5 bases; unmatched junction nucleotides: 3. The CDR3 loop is CASSGAGAETQYF. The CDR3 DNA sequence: TGTGCCAGCAGCGGAGCGGGAGCGGAGACCCAGTACTTC.

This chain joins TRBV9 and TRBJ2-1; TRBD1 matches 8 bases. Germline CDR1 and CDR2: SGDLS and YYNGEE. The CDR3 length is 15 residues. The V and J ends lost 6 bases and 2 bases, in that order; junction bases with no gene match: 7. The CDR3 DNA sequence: TGTGCCAGCAACCCAGACAGGGGAGCCTACAATGAGCAGTTCTTC. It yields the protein CASNPDRGAYNEQFF.

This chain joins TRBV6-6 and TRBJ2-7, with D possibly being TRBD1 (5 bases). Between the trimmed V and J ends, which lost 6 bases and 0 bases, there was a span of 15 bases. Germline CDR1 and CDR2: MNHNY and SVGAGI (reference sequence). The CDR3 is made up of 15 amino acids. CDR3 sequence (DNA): TGTGCCAGCAGAAACGGGCAGGGCAGCTCCTACGAGCAGTACTTC. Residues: CASRNGQGSSYEQYF.

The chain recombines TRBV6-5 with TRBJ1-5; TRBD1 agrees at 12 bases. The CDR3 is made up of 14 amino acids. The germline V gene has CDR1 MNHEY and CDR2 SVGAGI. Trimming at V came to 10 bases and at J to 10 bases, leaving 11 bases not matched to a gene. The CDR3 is CATDTGQGAYPQHF. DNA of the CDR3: TGTGCCACCGATACGGGACAGGGGGCATACCCCCAGCATTTT.

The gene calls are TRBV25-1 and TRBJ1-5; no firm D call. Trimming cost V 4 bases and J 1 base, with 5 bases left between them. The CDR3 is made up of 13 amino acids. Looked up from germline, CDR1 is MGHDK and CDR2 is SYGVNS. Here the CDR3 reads CASSAESNQPQHF. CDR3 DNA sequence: TGTGCCAGCAGTGCTGAGAGCAATCAGCCCCAGCATTTT.

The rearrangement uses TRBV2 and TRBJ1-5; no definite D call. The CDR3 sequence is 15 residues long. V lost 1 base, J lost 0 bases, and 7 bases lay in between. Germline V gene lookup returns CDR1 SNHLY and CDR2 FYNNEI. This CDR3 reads CASSEGVYSNQPQHF. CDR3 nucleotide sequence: TGTGCCAGCAGTGAAGGTGTTTATAGCAATCAGCCCCAGCATTTT.

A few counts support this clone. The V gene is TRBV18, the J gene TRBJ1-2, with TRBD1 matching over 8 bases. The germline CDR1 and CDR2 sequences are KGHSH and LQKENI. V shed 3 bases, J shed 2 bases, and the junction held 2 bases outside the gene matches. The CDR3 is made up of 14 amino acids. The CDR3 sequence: CASSPRQGNYGYTF. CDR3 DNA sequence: TGTGCCAGCTCACCTCGACAGGGGAACTATGGCTACACCTTC.

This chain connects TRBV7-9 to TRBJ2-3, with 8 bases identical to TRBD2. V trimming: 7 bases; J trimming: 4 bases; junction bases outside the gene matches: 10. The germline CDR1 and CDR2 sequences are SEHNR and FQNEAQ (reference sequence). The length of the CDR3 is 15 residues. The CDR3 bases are TGTGCCAGCACCCCGGCGGGAGGTGTGGCAGATACGCAGTATTTT. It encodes CASTPAGGVADTQYF.

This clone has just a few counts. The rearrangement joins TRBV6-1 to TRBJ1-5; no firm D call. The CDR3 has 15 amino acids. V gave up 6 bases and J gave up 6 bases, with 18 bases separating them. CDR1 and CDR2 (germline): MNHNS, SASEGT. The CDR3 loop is CASSPVAEPGQPQHF. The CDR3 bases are TGTGCCAGCAGCCCGGTGGCGGAGCCGGGTCAGCCCCAGCATTTT.

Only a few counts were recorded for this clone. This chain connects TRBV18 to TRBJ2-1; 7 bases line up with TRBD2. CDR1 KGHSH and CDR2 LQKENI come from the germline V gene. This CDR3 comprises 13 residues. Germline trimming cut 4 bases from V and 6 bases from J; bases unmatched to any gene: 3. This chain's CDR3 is CASSLSSGNEQFF. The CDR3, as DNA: TGTGCCAGCTCACTGTCTAGCGGCAATGAGCAGTTCTTC.

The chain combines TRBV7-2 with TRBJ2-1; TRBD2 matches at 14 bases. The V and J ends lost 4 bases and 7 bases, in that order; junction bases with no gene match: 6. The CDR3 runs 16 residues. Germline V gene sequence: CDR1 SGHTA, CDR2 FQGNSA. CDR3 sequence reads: CASSSGGLAGVNEQFF. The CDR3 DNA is TGTGCCAGCAGCTCAGGGGGACTAGCGGGAGTTAATGAGCAGTTCTTC.

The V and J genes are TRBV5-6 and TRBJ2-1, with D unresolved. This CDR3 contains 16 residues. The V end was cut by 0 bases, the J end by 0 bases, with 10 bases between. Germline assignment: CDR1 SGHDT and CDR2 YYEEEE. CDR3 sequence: CASSLGSLSSYNEQFF. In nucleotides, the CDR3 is TGTGCCAGCAGCTTGGGCAGCCTAAGCTCCTACAATGAGCAGTTCTTC.

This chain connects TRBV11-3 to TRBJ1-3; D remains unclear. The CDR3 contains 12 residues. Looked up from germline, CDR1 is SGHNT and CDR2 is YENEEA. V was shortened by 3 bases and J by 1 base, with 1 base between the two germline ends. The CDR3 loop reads CASSLSGNTIYF. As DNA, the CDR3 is TGTGCCAGCAGCTTGTCTGGAAACACCATATATTTT.

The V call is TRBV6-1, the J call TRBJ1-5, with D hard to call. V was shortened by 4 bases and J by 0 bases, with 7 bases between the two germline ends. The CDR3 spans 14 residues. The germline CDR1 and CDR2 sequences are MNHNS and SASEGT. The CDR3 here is CASSGQPSNQPQHF. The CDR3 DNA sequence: TGTGCCAGCAGTGGTCAGCCTAGCAATCAGCCCCAGCATTTT.

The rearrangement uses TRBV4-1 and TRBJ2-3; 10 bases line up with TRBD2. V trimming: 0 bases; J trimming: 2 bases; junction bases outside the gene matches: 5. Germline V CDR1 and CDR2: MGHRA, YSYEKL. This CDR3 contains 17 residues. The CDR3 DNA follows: TGCGCCAGCAGCCAAGAGGGGAGCGGGAGGGCCACAGATACGCAGTATTTT. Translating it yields CASSQEGSGRATDTQYF.

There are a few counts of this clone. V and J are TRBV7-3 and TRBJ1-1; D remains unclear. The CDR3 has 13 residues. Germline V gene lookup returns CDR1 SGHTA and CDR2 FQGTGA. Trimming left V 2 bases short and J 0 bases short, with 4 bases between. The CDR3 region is CASSLGMNTEAFF. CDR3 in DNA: TGTGCCAGCAGCTTAGGGATGAACACTGAAGCTTTCTTT.

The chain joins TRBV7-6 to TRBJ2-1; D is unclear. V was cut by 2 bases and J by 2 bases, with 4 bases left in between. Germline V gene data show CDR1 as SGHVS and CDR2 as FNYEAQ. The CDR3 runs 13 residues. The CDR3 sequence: CASSLQAYNEQFF. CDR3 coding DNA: TGTGCCAGCAGCTTACAGGCCTACAATGAGCAGTTCTTC. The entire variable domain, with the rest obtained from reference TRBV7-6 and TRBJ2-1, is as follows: GAGVSQSPRYKVTKRGQDVALRCDPISGHVSLYWYRQALGQGPEFLTYFNYEAQQDKSGLPNDRFSAERPEGSISTLTIQRTEQRDSAMYRCASSLQAYNEQFFGPGTRLTVL.

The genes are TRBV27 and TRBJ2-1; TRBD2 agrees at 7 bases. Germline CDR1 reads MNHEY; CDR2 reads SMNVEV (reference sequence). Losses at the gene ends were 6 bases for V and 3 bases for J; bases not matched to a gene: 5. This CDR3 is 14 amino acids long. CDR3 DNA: TGTGCCAGCAGACCGGGAGGTGACTACAATGAGCAGTTCTTC. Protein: CASRPGGDYNEQFF.

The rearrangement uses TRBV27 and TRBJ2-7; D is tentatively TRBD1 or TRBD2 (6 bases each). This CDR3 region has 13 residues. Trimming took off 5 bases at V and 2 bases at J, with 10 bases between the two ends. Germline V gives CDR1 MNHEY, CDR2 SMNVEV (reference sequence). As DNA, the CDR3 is TGTGCCAGCAGTGCGGGACAAACCTACGAGCAGTACTTC. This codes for CASSAGQTYEQYF.

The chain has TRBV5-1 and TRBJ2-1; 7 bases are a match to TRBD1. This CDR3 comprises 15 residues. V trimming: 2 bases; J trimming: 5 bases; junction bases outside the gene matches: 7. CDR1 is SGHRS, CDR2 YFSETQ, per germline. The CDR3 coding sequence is TGCGCCAGCAGCTTCGAGGGGGCTTGGAACAATGAGCAGTTCTTC. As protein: CASSFEGAWNNEQFF.

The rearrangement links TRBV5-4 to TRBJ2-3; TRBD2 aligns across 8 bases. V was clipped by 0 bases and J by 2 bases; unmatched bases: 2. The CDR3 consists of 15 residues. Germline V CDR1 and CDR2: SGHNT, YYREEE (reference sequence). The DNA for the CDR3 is TGTGCCAGCAGCTTGGGACTAGCGCACACAGATACGCAGTATTTT. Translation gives CASSLGLAHTDTQYF.

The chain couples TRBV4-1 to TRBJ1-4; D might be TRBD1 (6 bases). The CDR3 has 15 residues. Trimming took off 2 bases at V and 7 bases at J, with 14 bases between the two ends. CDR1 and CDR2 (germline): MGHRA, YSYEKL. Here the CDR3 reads CASSQKSGAGEKLFF. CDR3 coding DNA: TGCGCCAGCAGCCAAAAATCGGGGGCCGGTGAAAAACTGTTTTTT.

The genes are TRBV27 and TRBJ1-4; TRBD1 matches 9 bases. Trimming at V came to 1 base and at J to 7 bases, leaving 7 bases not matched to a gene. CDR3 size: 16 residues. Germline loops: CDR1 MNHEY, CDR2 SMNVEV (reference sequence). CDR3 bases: TGTGCCAGCAGTTTATTTGGACAGGGGATTGGTGAAAAACTGTTTTTT. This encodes CASSLFGQGIGEKLFF.

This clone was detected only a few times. CDR3: CASSPAGQGREQYF. The DNA of the CDR3 is TGTGCCAGCAGTCCAGCGGGACAGGGCCGCGAGCAGTACTTC. The chain has TRBV27 and TRBJ2-7, with 9 bases fitting TRBD1. The CDR3 extends over 14 amino acids. Germline V lookup: CDR1 MNHEY, CDR2 SMNVEV (reference sequence). V lost 5 bases to trimming and J lost 6 bases; unmatched junction nucleotides: 8.